These T cell receptor beta chains were read from a single sample in a study of blood T cell repertoires in COVID-19. Assay: immunoSEQ multiplex PCR; the TCRdb copy retains only in-frame clones and omits some. This table holds 150,000 or so clones, 90% to 95% found once. Sequencing was done on a sample of peripheral blood. These receptors all come from a woman aged 45-59 years with acute or convalescent COVID-19. Each CDR3 is given with its conserved first and last residue. The order of the fields is J gene, CDR3 length, V gene, CDR3 protein.

J: TRBJ1-5
length: 16
V: TRBV19
CDR3: CASTDSTGGGNQPQHF

J: TRBJ2-5
length: 13
V: TRBV6-5
CDR3: CASSSGGGETQYF

J: TRBJ2-1
length: 15
V: TRBV14
CDR3: CASSQRDRGIDEQFF

J: TRBJ1-5
length: 18
V: TRBV3-1/TRBV3-2
CDR3: CASSQDPFSRDRAQPQHF

J: TRBJ2-2
length: 13
V: TRBV7-7
CDR3: CASSATGPGELFF

J: TRBJ1-1
length: 12
V: TRBV30
CDR3: CAWDPRRHEAFF

J: TRBJ1-5
length: 15
V: TRBV7-6
CDR3: CASSSGTGVNQPQHF

J: TRBJ2-7
length: 15
V: TRBV7-2
CDR3: CASSSRQGRSYEQYF

J: TRBJ2-3
length: 11
V: TRBV12-3/TRBV12-4
CDR3: CASRLGGTQYF

J: TRBJ1-2
length: 15
V: TRBV3-1/TRBV3-2
CDR3: CASSQDGRGHYGYTF

J: TRBJ1-4
length: 16
V: TRBV6-2/TRBV6-3
CDR3: CASSYHFEDRDEKLFF

J: TRBJ1-2
length: 14
V: TRBV28
CDR3: CASSSDSINYGYTF

J: TRBJ2-3
length: 14
V: TRBV7-2
CDR3: CASSLSGTEDTQYF

J: TRBJ1-5
length: 17
V: TRBV3-1/TRBV3-2
CDR3: CASSQRRGPRDDQPQHF

J: TRBJ1-3
length: 15
V: TRBV7-9
CDR3: CASSLTGTSGNTIYF

J: TRBJ2-7
length: 16
V: TRBV3-1/TRBV3-2
CDR3: CASSQDSASGRSEQYF

J: TRBJ1-6
length: 16
V: TRBV5-4
CDR3: CASSLEAGRDNSPLHF

J: TRBJ2-1
length: 15
V: TRBV5-1
CDR3: CASSLDGRSYNEQFF

J: TRBJ2-3
length: 15
V: TRBV2
CDR3: CASSDERVGTDTQYF

J: TRBJ2-1
length: 16
V: TRBV9
CDR3: CASSVAGLAPYNEQFF

J: TRBJ2-2
length: 12
V: TRBV28
CDR3: CASSPRSGELFF

J: TRBJ2-3
length: 15
V: TRBV10-3
CDR3: CAISGRDRGTDTQYF

J: TRBJ2-1
length: 16
V: TRBV7-3
CDR3: CASSFGAGSSYNEQFF

J: TRBJ1-3
length: 14
V: TRBV7-9
CDR3: CASSSMVAGNTIYF

J: TRBJ1-2
length: 15
V: TRBV6-5
CDR3: CASSYSGTGRGGYTF

J: TRBJ2-2
length: 15
V: TRBV11-2
CDR3: CASSLSTGGNRELFF

J: TRBJ1-5
length: 13
V: TRBV30
CDR3: CAATGGSNQPQHF

J: TRBJ1-2
length: 12
V: TRBV19
CDR3: CASSMTAYGYTF

J: TRBJ2-3
length: 16
V: TRBV7-9
CDR3: CASTSDSGHSTDTQYF

J: TRBJ1-5
length: 16
V: TRBV4-1
CDR3: CASSQPAGGSNQPQHF

J: TRBJ2-3
length: 12
V: TRBV12-3/TRBV12-4
CDR3: CASSPPGDTQYF

J: TRBJ1-5
length: 15
V: TRBV28
CDR3: CASNGGGYSNQPQHF

J: TRBJ2-3
length: 12
V: TRBV19
CDR3: CASSRGADTQYF

J: TRBJ1-6
length: 13
V: TRBV5-1
CDR3: CASGTGVNSPLHF

J: TRBJ2-1
length: 15
V: TRBV24-1
CDR3: CATSQGHGDYNEQFF

J: TRBJ1-1
length: 14
V: TRBV2
CDR3: CASSEGRGPYEAFF

J: TRBJ2-2
length: 14
V: TRBV5-1
CDR3: CASSLGDRAGELFF

J: TRBJ1-4
length: 14
V: TRBV14
CDR3: CASSLRGIGSPVFF

J: TRBJ2-1
length: 14
V: TRBV7-2
CDR3: CASSPDRWDNGQFF

J: TRBJ1-2
length: 18
V: TRBV9
CDR3: CASSVDSTTGFGRQSYTF

J: TRBJ2-1
length: 13
V: TRBV19
CDR3: CASSPYSYNEQFF

J: TRBJ1-1
length: 13
V: TRBV19
CDR3: CASSISQNTEAFF

J: TRBJ1-1
length: 13
V: TRBV24-1
CDR3: CATSDRGSTEAFF

J: TRBJ2-1
length: 10
V: TRBV20-1
CDR3: CSAKQGLEFF

J: TRBJ2-1
length: 15
V: TRBV7-2
CDR3: CASSLVSGGDNEQFF

J: TRBJ2-5
length: 15
V: TRBV28
CDR3: CASSQPGQDQETQYF

J: TRBJ1-3
length: 12
V: TRBV28
CDR3: CALQSSGNTIYF

J: TRBJ1-1
length: 15
V: TRBV3-1/TRBV3-2
CDR3: CASSRETGTNTEAFF

J: TRBJ2-1
length: 14
V: TRBV10-3
CDR3: CAISDGTARNEQFF

J: TRBJ1-2
length: 14
V: TRBV4-1
CDR3: CASSQAQGWNGYTF

J: TRBJ2-7
length: 16
V: TRBV6-2/TRBV6-3
CDR3: CASSPLAGVERYEQYF

J: TRBJ2-7
length: 15
V: TRBV7-9
CDR3: CASSSGQVDAYEQYF

J: TRBJ1-6
length: 15
V: TRBV7-2
CDR3: CASSLGTGFNSPLHF

J: TRBJ2-3
length: 14
V: TRBV28
CDR3: CASSLTGSTDTQYF

J: TRBJ2-3
length: 14
V: TRBV10-1
CDR3: CASSESRSTDTQYF

J: TRBJ2-1
length: 16
V: TRBV19
CDR3: CASSPRGRPTYNEQFF

J: TRBJ1-1
length: 12
V: TRBV28
CDR3: CASSKGDTEAFF

J: TRBJ2-1
length: 13
V: TRBV6-5
CDR3: CASSYARQGVKLF

J: TRBJ2-3
length: 14
V: TRBV7-9
CDR3: CASSLGLGPDTQYF